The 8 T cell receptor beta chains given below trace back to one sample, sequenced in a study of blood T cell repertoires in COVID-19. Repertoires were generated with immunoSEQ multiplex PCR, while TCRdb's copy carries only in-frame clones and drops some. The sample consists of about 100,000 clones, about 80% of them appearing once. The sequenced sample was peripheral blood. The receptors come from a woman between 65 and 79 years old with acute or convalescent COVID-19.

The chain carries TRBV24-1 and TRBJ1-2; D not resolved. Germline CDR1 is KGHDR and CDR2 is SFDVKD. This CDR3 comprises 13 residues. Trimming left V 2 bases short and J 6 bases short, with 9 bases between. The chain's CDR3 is CATSDSGEHGYTF. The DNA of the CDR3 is TGTGCCACCAGTGATTCCGGGGAGCATGGCTACACCTTC.

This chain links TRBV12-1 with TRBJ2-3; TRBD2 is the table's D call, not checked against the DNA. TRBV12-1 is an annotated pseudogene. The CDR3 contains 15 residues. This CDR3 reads CASSSLLGGTDTQYF. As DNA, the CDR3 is TGTGCCAGCAGCTCCCTACTGGGGGGAACGGATACGCAGTATTTT.

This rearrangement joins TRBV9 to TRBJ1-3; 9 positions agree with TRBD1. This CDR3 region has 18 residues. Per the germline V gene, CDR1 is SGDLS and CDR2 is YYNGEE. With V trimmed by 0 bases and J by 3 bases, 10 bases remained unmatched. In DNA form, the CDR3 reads TGTGCCAGCAGCGTAGCCTCCCAACAGGGGGCGTTTGGAAACACCATATATTTT. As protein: CASSVASQQGAFGNTIYF.

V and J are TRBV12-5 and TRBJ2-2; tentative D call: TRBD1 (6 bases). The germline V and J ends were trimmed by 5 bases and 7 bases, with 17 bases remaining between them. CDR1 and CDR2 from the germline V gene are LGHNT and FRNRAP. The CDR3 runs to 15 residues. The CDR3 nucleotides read TGTGCTAGTGGTCCCGGGACAAGTCGGGTCGGGGAGCTGTTTTTT. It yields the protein CASGPGTSRVGELFF.

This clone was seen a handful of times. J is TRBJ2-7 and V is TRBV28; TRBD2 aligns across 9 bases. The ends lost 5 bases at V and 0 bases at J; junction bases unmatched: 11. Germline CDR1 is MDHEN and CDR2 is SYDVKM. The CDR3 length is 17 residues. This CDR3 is CASSPASGGQSSYEQYV. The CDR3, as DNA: TGTGCCAGCAGTCCGGCCAGCGGGGGGCAGAGCTCCTACGAGCAGTACGTC.

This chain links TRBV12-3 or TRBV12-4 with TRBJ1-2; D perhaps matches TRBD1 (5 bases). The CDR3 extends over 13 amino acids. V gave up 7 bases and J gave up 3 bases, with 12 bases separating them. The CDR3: CASNGGGHYGYTF. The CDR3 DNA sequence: TGTGCCAGCAACGGGGGAGGGCACTATGGCTACACCTTC.

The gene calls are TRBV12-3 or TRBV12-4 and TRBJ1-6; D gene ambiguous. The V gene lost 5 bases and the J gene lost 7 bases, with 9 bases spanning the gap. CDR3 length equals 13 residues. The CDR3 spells CASSPRGNSPLHF. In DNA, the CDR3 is TGTGCCAGCAGTCCACGAGGGAATTCACCCCTCCACTTT.

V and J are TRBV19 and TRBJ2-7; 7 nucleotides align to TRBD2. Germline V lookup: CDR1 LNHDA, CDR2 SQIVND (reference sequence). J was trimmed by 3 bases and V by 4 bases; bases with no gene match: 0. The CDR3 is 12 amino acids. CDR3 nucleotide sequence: TGTGCCAGTAGTACGGGGGGCTACGAGCAGTACGTC. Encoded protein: CASSTGGYEQYV.